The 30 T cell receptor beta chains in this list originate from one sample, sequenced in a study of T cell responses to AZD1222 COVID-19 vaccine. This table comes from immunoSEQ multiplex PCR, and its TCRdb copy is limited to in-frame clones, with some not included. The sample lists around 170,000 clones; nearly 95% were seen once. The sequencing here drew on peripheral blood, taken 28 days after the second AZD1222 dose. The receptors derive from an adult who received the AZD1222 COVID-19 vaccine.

CDR3 amino acids: CASRATGGEDTQYF. The CDR3 nucleotides are TGTGCCAGCAGAGCGACAGGGGGCGAAGATACGCAGTATTTT. This sequence joins TRBV25-1 and TRBJ2-3; 10 bases agree with TRBD1. J lost 5 bases, V lost 6 bases, and 5 bases had no gene match. Per germline, CDR1 MGHDK and CDR2 SYGVNS. The CDR3 runs 14 residues.

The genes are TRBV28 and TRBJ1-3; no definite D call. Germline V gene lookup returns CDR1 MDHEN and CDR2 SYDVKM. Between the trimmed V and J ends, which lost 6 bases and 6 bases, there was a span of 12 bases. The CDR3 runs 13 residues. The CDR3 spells CASSTGLKNTIYF. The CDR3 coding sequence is TGTGCCAGCAGCACCGGACTGAAAAACACCATATATTTT.

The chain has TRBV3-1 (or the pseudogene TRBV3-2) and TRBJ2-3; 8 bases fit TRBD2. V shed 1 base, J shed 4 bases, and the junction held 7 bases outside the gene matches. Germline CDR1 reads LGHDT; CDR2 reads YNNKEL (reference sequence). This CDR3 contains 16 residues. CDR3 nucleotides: TGTGCCAGCAGCCAAGGCAGGACTAGCAGTTCAGATACGCAGTATTTT. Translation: CASSQGRTSSSDTQYF.

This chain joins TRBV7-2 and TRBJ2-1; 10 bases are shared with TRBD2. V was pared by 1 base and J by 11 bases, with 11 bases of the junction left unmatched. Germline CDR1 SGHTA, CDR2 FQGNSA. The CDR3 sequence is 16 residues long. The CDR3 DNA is TGTGCCAGCAGCTTAGGTTCCCTAGCGGGGGTTCTGCAGCAGTTCTTC. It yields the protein CASSLGSLAGVLQQFF.

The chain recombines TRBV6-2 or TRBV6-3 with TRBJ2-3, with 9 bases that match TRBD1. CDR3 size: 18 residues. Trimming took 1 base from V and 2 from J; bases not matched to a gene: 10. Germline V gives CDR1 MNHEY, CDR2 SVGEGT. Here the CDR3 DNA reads TGTGCCAGCAGTTACTGGACAGGGGCCCCCTCCGTCACAGATACGCAGTATTTT. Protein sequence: CASSYWTGAPSVTDTQYF.

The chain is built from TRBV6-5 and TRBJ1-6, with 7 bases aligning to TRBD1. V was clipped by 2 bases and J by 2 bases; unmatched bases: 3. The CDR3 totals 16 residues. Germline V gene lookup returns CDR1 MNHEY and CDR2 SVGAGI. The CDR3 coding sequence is TGTGCCAGCAGTTACGGGCAGGGGGCCTATAATTCACCCCTCCACTTT. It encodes CASSYGQGAYNSPLHF.

CDR3 DNA: TGTGCCAGCAGAGTTCGTACAGGGGTAGGTAATTCACCCCTCCACTTT. It yields the protein CASRVRTGVGNSPLHF. The V and J genes are TRBV27 and TRBJ1-6; 7 bases agree with TRBD1. Germline lookup yields CDR1 MNHEY and CDR2 SMNVEV (reference sequence). V lost 6 bases, J lost 6 bases, and 11 bases stayed unmatched. The CDR3 contains 16 residues.

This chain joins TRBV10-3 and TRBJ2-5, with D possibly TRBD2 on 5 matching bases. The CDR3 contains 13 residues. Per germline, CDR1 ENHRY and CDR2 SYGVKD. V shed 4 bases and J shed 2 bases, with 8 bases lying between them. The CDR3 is CAISVERQETQYF. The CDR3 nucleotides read TGTGCCATCAGTGTGGAGCGGCAAGAGACCCAGTACTTC.

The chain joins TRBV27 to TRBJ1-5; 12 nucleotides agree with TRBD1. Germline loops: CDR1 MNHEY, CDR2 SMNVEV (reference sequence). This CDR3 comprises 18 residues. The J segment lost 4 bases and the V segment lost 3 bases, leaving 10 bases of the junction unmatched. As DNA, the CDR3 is TGTGCCAGCAGTTTCAGGGGACAGGGGGCTGGAGTAAATCAGCCCCAGCATTTT. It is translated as CASSFRGQGAGVNQPQHF.

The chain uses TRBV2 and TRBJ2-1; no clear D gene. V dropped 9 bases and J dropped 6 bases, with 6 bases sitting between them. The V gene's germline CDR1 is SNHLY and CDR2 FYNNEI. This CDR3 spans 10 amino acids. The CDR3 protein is CARGSNEQFF. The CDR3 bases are TGTGCCAGGGGGTCCAATGAGCAGTTCTTC. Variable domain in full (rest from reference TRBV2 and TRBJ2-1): EPEVTQTPSHQVTQMGQEVILRCVPISNHLYFYWYRQILGQKVEFLVSFYNNEISEKSEIFDDQFSVERPDGSNFTLKIRSTKLEDSAMYFCARGSNEQFFGPGTRLTVL.

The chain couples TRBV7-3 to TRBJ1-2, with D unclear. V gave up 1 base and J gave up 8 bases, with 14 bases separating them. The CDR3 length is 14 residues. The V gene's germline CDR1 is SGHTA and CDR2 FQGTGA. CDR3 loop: CASSLMADKSGYTF. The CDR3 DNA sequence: TGTGCCAGCAGCTTAATGGCAGACAAGAGCGGCTACACCTTC.

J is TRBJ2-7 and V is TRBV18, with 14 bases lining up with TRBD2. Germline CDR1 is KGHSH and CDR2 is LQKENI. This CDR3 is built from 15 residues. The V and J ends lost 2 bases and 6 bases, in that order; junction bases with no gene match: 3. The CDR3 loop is CASSPGTSGSSEQYF. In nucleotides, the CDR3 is TGTGCCAGCTCACCAGGGACTAGCGGGAGTTCCGAGCAGTACTTC.

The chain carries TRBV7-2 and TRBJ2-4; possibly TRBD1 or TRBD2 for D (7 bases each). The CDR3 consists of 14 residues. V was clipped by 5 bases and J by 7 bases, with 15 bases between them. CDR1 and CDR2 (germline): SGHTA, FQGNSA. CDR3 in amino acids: CASSPDREGNIQYF. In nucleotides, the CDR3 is TGTGCCAGCAGCCCCGACAGGGAGGGGAACATTCAGTACTTC.

CDR3 in DNA: TGTGCCAGCAGCTTTATTCAGGGAAGTAAAGGCACCTCCTACGAGCAGTACTTC. Translation gives CASSFIQGSKGTSYEQYF. The genes are TRBV7-4 and TRBJ2-7, with D maybe TRBD1 (5 bases). With 3 bases removed from V and 0 bases from J, the gap between germline ends came to 21 bases. Germline V CDR1 and CDR2: SGHVT, SQSDAQ. CDR3 length: 18 residues.

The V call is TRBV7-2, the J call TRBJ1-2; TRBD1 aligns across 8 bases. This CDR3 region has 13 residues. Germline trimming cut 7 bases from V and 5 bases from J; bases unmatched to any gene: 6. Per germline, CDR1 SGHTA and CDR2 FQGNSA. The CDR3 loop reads CASILTGEYGYTF. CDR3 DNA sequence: TGTGCCAGCATTCTGACAGGGGAGTATGGCTACACCTTC.

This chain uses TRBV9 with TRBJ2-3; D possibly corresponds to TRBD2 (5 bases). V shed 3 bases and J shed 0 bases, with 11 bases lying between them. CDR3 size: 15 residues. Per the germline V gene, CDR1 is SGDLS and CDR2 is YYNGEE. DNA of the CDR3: TGTGCCAGCAGCGATCGGGGAACTAGCACAGATACGCAGTATTTT. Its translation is CASSDRGTSTDTQYF.

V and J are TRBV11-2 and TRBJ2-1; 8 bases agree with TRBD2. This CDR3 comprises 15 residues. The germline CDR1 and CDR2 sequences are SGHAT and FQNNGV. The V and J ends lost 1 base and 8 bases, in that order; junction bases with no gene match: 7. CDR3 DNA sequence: TGTGCCAGCAGCTTAGGCCGGGGGGGATGGTATGAGCAGTTCTTC. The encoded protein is CASSLGRGGWYEQFF. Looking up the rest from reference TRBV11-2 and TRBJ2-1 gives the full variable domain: EAGVAQSPRYKIIEKRQSVAFWCNPISGHATLYWYQQILGQGPKLLIQFQNNGVVDDSQLPKDRFSAERLKGVDSTLKIQPAKLEDSAVYLCASSLGRGGWYEQFFGPGTRLTVL.

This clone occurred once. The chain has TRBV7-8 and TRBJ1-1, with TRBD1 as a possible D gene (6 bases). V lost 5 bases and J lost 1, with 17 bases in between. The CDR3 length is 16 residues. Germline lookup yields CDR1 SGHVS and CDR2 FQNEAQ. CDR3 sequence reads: CASSRGGGRGNTEAFF. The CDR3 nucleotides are TGTGCCAGCAGCCGAGGAGGGGGGCGGGGGAACACTGAAGCTTTCTTT.

For the CDR3, the DNA is TGTGCCAGTAGTATTCTGCGGGGGGACAGGGAAAATACGCAGTATTTT. Its translation is CASSILRGDRENTQYF. The chain combines TRBV19 with TRBJ2-3; tentative D call: TRBD1 (9 bases). The CDR3 is made up of 16 amino acids. Germline loops: CDR1 LNHDA, CDR2 SQIVND (reference sequence). V lost 3 bases to trimming and J lost 7 bases, with 20 bases between them.

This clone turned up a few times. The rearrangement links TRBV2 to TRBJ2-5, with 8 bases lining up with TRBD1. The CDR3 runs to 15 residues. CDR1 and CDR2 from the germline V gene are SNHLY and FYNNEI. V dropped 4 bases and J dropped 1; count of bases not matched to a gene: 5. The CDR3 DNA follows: TGTGCCAGCAGTGGACAGGGGTCATTCCAAGAGACCCAGTACTTC. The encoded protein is CASSGQGSFQETQYF.

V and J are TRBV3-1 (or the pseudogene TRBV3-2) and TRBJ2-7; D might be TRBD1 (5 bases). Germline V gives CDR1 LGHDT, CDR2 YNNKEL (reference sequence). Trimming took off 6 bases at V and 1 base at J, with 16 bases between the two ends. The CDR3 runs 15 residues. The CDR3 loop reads CASSSRVSSSYEQYF. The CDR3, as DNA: TGTGCCAGCAGTAGCAGGGTCTCGAGTTCCTACGAGCAGTACTTC.

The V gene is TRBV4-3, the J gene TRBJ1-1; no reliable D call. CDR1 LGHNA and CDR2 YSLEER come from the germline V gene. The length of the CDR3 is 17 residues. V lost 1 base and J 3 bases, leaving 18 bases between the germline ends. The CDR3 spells CASSQALLTLGDTEAFF. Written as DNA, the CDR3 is TGCGCCAGCAGCCAAGCCCTCCTGACATTGGGAGACACTGAAGCTTTCTTT.

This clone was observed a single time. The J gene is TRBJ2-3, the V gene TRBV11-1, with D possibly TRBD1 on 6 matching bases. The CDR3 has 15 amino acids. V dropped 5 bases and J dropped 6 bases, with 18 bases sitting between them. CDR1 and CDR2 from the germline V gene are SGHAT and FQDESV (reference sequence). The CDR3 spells CASSLLGQLGDTQYF. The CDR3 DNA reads TGTGCCAGCAGCCTCCTGGGACAACTGGGGGATACGCAGTATTTT.

CDR3 coding DNA: TGTGCCAGTAGTACACAGGGTTGGACTGAAGCTTTCTTT. As protein: CASSTQGWTEAFF. V and J are TRBV19 and TRBJ1-1, with D tentatively TRBD1 (6 bases). CDR1 is LNHDA, CDR2 SQIVND, per germline (reference sequence). The CDR3 totals 13 residues. Trimming took 4 bases from V and 5 from J, leaving 11 bases between them. The complete variable domain, with remaining parts taken from reference TRBV19 and TRBJ1-1, reads DGGITQSPKYLFRKEGQNVTLSCEQNLNHDAMYWYRQDPGQGLRLIYYSQIVNDFQKGDIAEGYSVSREKKESFPLTVTSAQKNPTAFYLCASSTQGWTEAFFGQGTRLTVV.

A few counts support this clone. The CDR3 region has the DNA TGTGCCAGCAGCCAGAATTCGTACGAGCAGTACTTC. Its translation is CASSQNSYEQYF. The genes are TRBV12-3 or TRBV12-4 and TRBJ2-7; D ambiguous. The CDR3 is 12 amino acids. The V end lost 6 bases, the J end lost 4 bases, and 10 bases lay between the germline ends.

CDR3 protein: CASSLGPEGNQPQHF. As DNA, the CDR3 is TGCGCCAGCAGCTTAGGCCCCGAAGGCAATCAGCCCCAGCATTTT. The V gene is TRBV5-1, the J gene TRBJ1-5; D remains unclear. Deletions cut 2 bases from V and 2 bases from J, with 11 bases between. The CDR3 is 15 amino acids. Germline V CDR1 and CDR2: SGHRS, YFSETQ.

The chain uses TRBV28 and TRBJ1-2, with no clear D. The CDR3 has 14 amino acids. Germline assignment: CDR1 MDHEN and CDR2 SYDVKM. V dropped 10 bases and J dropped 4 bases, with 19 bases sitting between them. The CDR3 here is CATGELLDSYGYTF. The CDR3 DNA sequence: TGTGCCACCGGGGAGCTCCTCGATTCCTATGGCTACACCTTC.

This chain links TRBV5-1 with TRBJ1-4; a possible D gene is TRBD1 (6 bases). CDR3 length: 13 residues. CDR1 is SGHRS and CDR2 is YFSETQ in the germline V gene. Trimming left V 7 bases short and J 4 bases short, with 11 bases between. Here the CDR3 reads CASSGGGNEKLFF. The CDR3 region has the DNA TGCGCCAGCTCTGGAGGGGGTAATGAAAAACTGTTTTTT.

The DNA of the CDR3 is TGTGCCAGTAGTATAGTACGTACAGAGGAAAATGGCTACACCTTC. It encodes CASSIVRTEENGYTF. This chain joins TRBV19 and TRBJ1-2; no firm D call. The germline CDR1 and CDR2 sequences are LNHDA and SQIVND (reference sequence). This CDR3 spans 15 amino acids. Deletions cut 1 base from V and 6 bases from J, with 15 bases between.

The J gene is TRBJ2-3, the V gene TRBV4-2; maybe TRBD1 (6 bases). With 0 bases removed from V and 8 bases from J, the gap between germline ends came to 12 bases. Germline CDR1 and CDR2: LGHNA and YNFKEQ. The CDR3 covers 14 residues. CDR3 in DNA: TGTGCCAGCAGCCAAGATTCTCAGGGGATTACGCAGTATTTT. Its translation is CASSQDSQGITQYF.